This T cell receptor beta chain was identified during a study of brain T cells in children with intractable seizures. Study results and limitations: Pre-surgery blood may have been undersampled, hiding some clones. HCMV serostatus was not known, and viral specificity came from CDR3 similarity only.

The protocol was immunoSEQ multiplex PCR, while the TCRdb copy is restricted to in-frame clones and leaves out a portion. This sample has 300,000 to 400,000 clones; about 93% occur once, and the top ten carry 4.5% to 7%. Stated time point: blood from clinic visit 5 months post-surgery; TSC patient then seizure free. Before surgery, patients took at least one anti-epileptic drug. Turning to this clone: The antigen remains undetermined.

The source material was peripheral blood, sampled 4 to 5 months after surgery. The sequence derives from a boy under three years old with tuberous sclerosis and intractable seizures.

DNA for the CDR3: TGTGCCAGCAGTTGGGGGGCTGAAGAAAAACTGTTTTTT. It translates to CASSWGAEEKLFF. V usage is TRBV12-3 or TRBV12-4 and J usage is TRBJ1-4, with D perhaps matching TRBD1 (6 bases). V was shortened by 4 bases and J by 8 bases, with 11 bases between the two germline ends. CDR3 length: 13 residues.